The 14 T cell receptor beta chains below come from one sample, sequenced in a study of blood T cell repertoires in COVID-19. Sequenced by immunoSEQ multiplex PCR; TCRdb stores in-frame clones only, minus some. This sample carries 100,000 to 150,000 clones, about 89% of them seen once, and the ten largest clones take about 4.4%. The sequenced material came from peripheral blood. The receptors derive from a man in his 60s with COVID-19, enrolled during active disease.

The V gene is TRBV9, the J gene TRBJ1-3; 10 nucleotides align to TRBD1. V gave up 3 bases and J gave up 0 bases; unmatched junction bases: 18. Germline V gene sequence: CDR1 SGDLS, CDR2 YYNGEE. The CDR3 spans 21 residues. CDR3 DNA: TGTGCCAGCAGCGACCACCCGGGACAGGGGACGATAAGACACTCTGGAAACACCATATATTTT. Protein product: CASSDHPGQGTIRHSGNTIYF.

This clone was observed a few times. The chain joins TRBV30 to TRBJ1-2; D may be TRBD1 (6 bases). The germline gives CDR1 GTSNPN, CDR2 SVGIG (reference sequence). Deletions cut 4 bases from V and 4 bases from J, with 13 bases between. The CDR3 runs 13 residues. As DNA, the CDR3 is TGTGCCTGGAAGACCCGAGGGGGCTATGGCTACACCTTC. Translation: CAWKTRGGYGYTF.

The chain is built from TRBV6-2 or TRBV6-3 and TRBJ1-2, with 8 nucleotides matching TRBD1. V was pared by 5 bases and J by 4 bases, with 3 bases of the junction left unmatched. CDR3 length: 13 amino acids. Germline V gene data show CDR1 as MNHEY and CDR2 as SVGEGT. The CDR3 protein is CASSRTGPYGYTF. For the CDR3, the DNA is TGTGCCAGCAGTCGGACAGGGCCCTATGGCTACACCTTC.

The rearrangement uses TRBV15 and TRBJ1-2; no clear D gene. Germline CDR1 and CDR2: LNHNV and YYDKDF (reference sequence). Trimming shortened V by 0 bases and J by 5 bases, and 10 bases separated the two germline ends. The length of the CDR3 is 14 residues. The CDR3 region has the DNA TGTGCCACCAGCAGAGATACGGGAGGGTATGGCTACACCTTC. Amino acids: CATSRDTGGYGYTF. Complete variable domain (other parts from reference TRBV15 and TRBJ1-2): DAMVIQNPRYQVTQFGKPVTLSCSQTLNHNVMYWYQQKSSQAPKLLFHYYDKDFNNEADTPDNFQSRRPNTSFCFLDIRSPGLGDTAMYLCATSRDTGGYGYTFGSGTRLTVV.

The chain joins TRBV28 to TRBJ1-1; unclear D gene. Per germline, CDR1 MDHEN and CDR2 SYDVKM. The CDR3 runs to 13 residues. V shed 7 bases and J shed 4 bases, with 13 bases lying between them. Here the CDR3 reads CASTEQGGTEAFF. The CDR3 DNA reads as TGTGCCAGCACCGAGCAAGGCGGCACTGAAGCTTTCTTT.

A note on this clone: In the same sample, other DNA sequences code for this CDR3. The chain couples TRBV3-1 (or the pseudogene TRBV3-2) to TRBJ2-7; 10 bases are a match to TRBD1. Trimming removed 4 bases from V and 6 bases from J; junction bases left unmatched: 6. The germline V gene has CDR1 LGHDT and CDR2 YNNKEL (reference sequence). The CDR3 consists of 14 residues. In DNA, the CDR3 is TGTGCCAGCAGCCCTCGGGACAGGGGATCCGAGCAGTACTTC. This sequence encodes CASSPRDRGSEQYF.

The rearrangement links TRBV11-1 to TRBJ2-6; D may be TRBD1 (5 bases). This CDR3 region has 14 residues. Germline V gene data show CDR1 as SGHAT and CDR2 as FQDESV (reference sequence). V shed 10 bases and J shed 2 bases, with 12 bases lying between them. The CDR3 DNA reads TGTGCCACCGGATGGGGCGCTGGGGCCAACGTCCTGACTTTC. This gives the protein CATGWGAGANVLTF. The whole variable domain, remainder taken from reference TRBV11-1 and TRBJ2-6, is EAEVAQSPRYKITEKSQAVAFWCDPISGHATLYWYRQILGQGPELLVQFQDESVVDDSQLPKDRFSAERLKGVDSTLKIQPAELGDSAMYLCATGWGAGANVLTFGAGSRLTVL.

The chain carries TRBV28 and TRBJ2-1, with 8 bases lining up with TRBD1. The V gene end was trimmed by 3 bases and the J gene end by 15 bases; junction bases not matched to a gene: 10. The CDR3 has 13 residues. CDR1 is MDHEN, CDR2 SYDVKM, per germline. The CDR3 reads CASSFGAGQGPFF. CDR3 bases: TGTGCCAGCAGTTTTGGGGCCGGACAGGGCCCGTTCTTC.

The rearrangement links TRBV27 to TRBJ2-7; 9 positions match TRBD1. Trimming removed 7 bases from V and 3 bases from J; junction bases left unmatched: 10. Germline V gives CDR1 MNHEY, CDR2 SMNVEV (reference sequence). CDR3 length: 15 amino acids. This CDR3 is CASTPDRGGRYEQYF. CDR3 coding DNA: TGTGCCAGCACCCCGGACAGGGGTGGGCGCTACGAGCAGTACTTC.

J is TRBJ1-3 and V is TRBV5-5; 11 bases align to TRBD1. Germline loops: CDR1 SGHKS, CDR2 YYEKEE (reference sequence). The CDR3 runs to 16 residues. The trim removed 4 bases at V and 2 bases at J, leaving 5 bases unmatched. The chain's CDR3 is CASSPWTGGTGNTIYF. Here the CDR3 DNA reads TGTGCCAGCAGCCCCTGGACAGGGGGCACTGGAAACACCATATATTTT.

The chain combines TRBV7-9 with TRBJ2-1; D may be TRBD2 (6 bases). The V end lost 2 bases, the J end lost 6 bases, and 11 bases lay between the germline ends. This CDR3 has 14 residues. Germline CDR1 and CDR2: SEHNR and FQNEAQ (reference sequence). The CDR3: CASSLSAGLNEQFF. The CDR3 DNA reads as TGTGCCAGCAGCTTATCGGCGGGACTCAATGAGCAGTTCTTC.

This chain connects TRBV30 to TRBJ2-2; TRBD2 is a possible D gene (6 bases). The V end was cut by 1 base, the J end by 4 bases, with 16 bases between. Germline V gene sequence: CDR1 GTSNPN, CDR2 SVGIG (reference sequence). This CDR3 is built from 16 residues. For the CDR3, the DNA is TGTGCCTGGAGTGGGGAGGCAACGTGGGTCACCGGGGAGCTGTTTTTT. Translation: CAWSGEATWVTGELFF.

The chain links TRBV19 to TRBJ2-3, with 8 bases lining up with TRBD2. The CDR3 spans 13 residues. Per the germline V gene, CDR1 is LNHDA and CDR2 is SQIVND (reference sequence). V lost 8 bases to trimming and J lost 6 bases; unmatched junction nucleotides: 7. For the CDR3, the DNA is TGTGCCAGTCGCCCGGGGGGGGCCGATACGCAGTATTTT. It translates to CASRPGGADTQYF.

CDR3 nucleotides: TGTGCCAGCAGCCCCCGGGACAGTTACTTCCAAGAGACCCAGTACTTC. Protein sequence: CASSPRDSYFQETQYF. The V and J genes are TRBV7-2 and TRBJ2-5; 7 nucleotides align to TRBD1. CDR1 and CDR2 (germline): SGHTA, FQGNSA. This CDR3 has 16 residues. With 5 bases clipped from V and 1 base from J, the junction kept 10 bases outside the gene matches.